The 18 T cell receptor beta chains listed next were all sequenced from one sample in a study of T-cell reconstitution after alpha-beta-depleted transplantation in children. Unique molecular identifiers were built into the TCRbeta library. TCRdb recomputed calls from the PCR reads with MiXCR, one row per CDR3 protein. The sample records some 440,000 distinct CDR3 sequences, around 15% being singletons. The material was PBMCs, mostly from graft donor cells, obtained 360 days after TCRalphabeta/CD19-depleted stem cell transplant. Receptor source: a boy under two years old who had a stem cell transplant for Wiskott-Aldrich syndrome, so the T cells may come from the graft donor.

This chain links TRBV20-1 with TRBJ2-3; 10 bases are shared with TRBD1. CDR1 is DFQATT and CDR2 is SNEGSKA in the germline V gene (reference sequence). The junction had 7 bases not matched to a gene; V was cut back by 5 bases and J by 2 bases. The CDR3 sequence is 15 residues long. CDR3 sequence reads: CSARPGQGFTDTQYF. The CDR3, as DNA: TGCAGTGCTCGCCCGGGACAGGGGTTCACAGATACGCAGTATTTT.

This clonotype came up a few times. The rearrangement joins TRBV7-9 to TRBJ2-7; 7 positions agree with TRBD1. The germline V gene encodes CDR1 SEHNR and CDR2 FQNEAQ (reference sequence). The CDR3 has 15 amino acids. The V segment lost 2 bases and the J segment 2 bases; nucleotides outside the gene matches: 6. This CDR3 is CASSLIPTGPYEQYF. CDR3 coding DNA: TGTGCCAGCAGCTTAATTCCGACAGGGCCCTACGAGCAGTACTTC. Filled out from reference TRBV7-9 and TRBJ2-7, the complete variable domain reads DTGVSQNPRHKITKRGQNVTFRCDPISEHNRLYWYRQTLGQGPEFLTYFQNEAQLEKSRLLSDRFSAERPKGSFSTLEIQRTEQGDSAMYLCASSLIPTGPYEQYFGPGTRLTVT.

In this sample, this clonotype turned up a few times. The chain combines TRBV29-1 with TRBJ2-5; D ambiguous. V lost 0 bases and J lost 6, with 5 bases in between. In germline, CDR1 is SQVTM, CDR2 ANQGSEA. This CDR3 has 11 amino acids. This chain's CDR3 is CSVEDTKTQYF. The CDR3 DNA reads TGCAGCGTTGAAGATACGAAGACCCAGTACTTC.

This clonotype was picked up many times. The chain employs TRBV12-3 or TRBV12-4 and TRBJ2-6; TRBD1 matches at 8 bases. J lost 2 bases, V lost 3 bases, and 6 bases had no gene match. The CDR3 runs 17 residues. CDR3 nucleotide sequence: TGTGCCAGCAGTTTCCGGACAGGGATAACTGGGGCCAACGTCCTGACTTTC. It encodes CASSFRTGITGANVLTF.

This clonotype was counted a few times. The V gene is TRBV12-3 or TRBV12-4, the J gene TRBJ2-7, with 9 bases fitting TRBD2. V was clipped by 4 bases and J by 6 bases; unmatched bases: 7. The CDR3 sequence is 14 residues long. Here the CDR3 DNA reads TGTGCCAGCAGTTCTATAGCGGGAGCCGGCGAGCAGTACTTC. Protein: CASSSIAGAGEQYF.

The CDR3 sequence is CASSLVRGGVNNEQFF. In DNA form, the CDR3 reads TGTGCCAGCAGCTTAGTCCGAGGGGGGGTTAACAATGAGCAGTTCTTC. The rearrangement links TRBV11-2 to TRBJ2-1; tentative D call: TRBD2 (7 bases). CDR3 length: 16 amino acids. From germline, CDR1 is SGHAT and CDR2 FQNNGV. With 1 base removed from V and 5 bases from J, the gap between germline ends came to 15 bases. Full variable domain (remainder filled in from reference TRBV11-2 and TRBJ2-1): EAGVAQSPRYKIIEKRQSVAFWCNPISGHATLYWYQQILGQGPKLLIQFQNNGVVDDSQLPKDRFSAERLKGVDSTLKIQPAKLEDSAVYLCASSLVRGGVNNEQFFGPGTRLTVL.

This clonotype occurred a few times. This chain joins TRBV12-3 or TRBV12-4 and TRBJ1-1; D is unresolved. V dropped 3 bases and J dropped 6 bases, with 14 bases sitting between them. The CDR3 runs 14 residues. For the CDR3, the DNA is TGTGCCAGCAGTTTGTCCCCCAGTGGCGCTGAAGCTTTCTTT. It specifies CASSLSPSGAEAFF.

This clonotype was picked up a small number of times. The chain has TRBV12-3 or TRBV12-4 and TRBJ2-5; D not resolved. V lost 0 bases and J lost 6, with 8 bases in between. The CDR3 length is 13 residues. CDR3 DNA: TGTGCCAGCAGTTTAGCATGGCGGCAGACCCAGTACTTC. This sequence encodes CASSLAWRQTQYF.

This clonotype has a handful of counts. J is TRBJ2-7 and V is TRBV25-1; 8 positions match TRBD1. This CDR3 comprises 14 residues. Germline CDR1 and CDR2: MGHDK and SYGVNS. V dropped 4 bases and J dropped 5; count of bases not matched to a gene: 7. CDR3 bases: TGTGCCAGCAGTGGCCCAGGGGGCCCAAACGAGCAGTACTTC. This sequence encodes CASSGPGGPNEQYF.

The chain combines TRBV28 with TRBJ2-1; D is perhaps TRBD1 (6 bases). CDR3 length: 15 residues. Looked up from germline, CDR1 is MDHEN and CDR2 is SYDVKM. V was trimmed by 3 bases and J by 4 bases, leaving 13 bases between them. The chain's CDR3 is CASSFQGWTYNEQFF. The CDR3 DNA is TGTGCCAGCAGTTTTCAGGGGTGGACTTACAATGAGCAGTTCTTC.

This chain joins TRBV6-1 and TRBJ2-7; TRBD1 might be the D (6 bases). The CDR3 has 15 amino acids. Trimming took off 5 bases at V and 5 bases at J, with 19 bases between the two ends. The germline CDR1 and CDR2 sequences are MNHNS and SASEGT. The CDR3 is CASSLPPTGSNEQYF. Here the CDR3 DNA reads TGTGCCAGCAGTCTGCCACCGACAGGATCCAACGAGCAGTACTTC.

J is TRBJ2-1 and V is TRBV12-3 or TRBV12-4; 9 nucleotides align to TRBD2. Trimming removed 4 bases from V and 2 bases from J; junction bases left unmatched: 12. This CDR3 spans 18 amino acids. CDR3 DNA: TGTGCCAGCAGTTCCGACATCTTAGCGGGAGCTCCCTACAATGAGCAGTTCTTC. Protein product: CASSSDILAGAPYNEQFF.

This clonotype was counted only a few times. This chain joins TRBV5-1 and TRBJ2-2; D not resolved. Germline V lookup: CDR1 SGHRS, CDR2 YFSETQ. With 4 bases removed from V and 0 bases from J, the gap between germline ends came to 4 bases. CDR3 length: 13 amino acids. CDR3 nucleotide sequence: TGCGCCAGCAGCGATCCGAACACCGGGGAGCTGTTTTTT. Residues: CASSDPNTGELFF.

This clonotype was counted between two and nine times. This chain uses TRBV7-8 with TRBJ2-2, with 8 positions matching TRBD1. There are 12 residues in the CDR3. Per germline, CDR1 SGHVS and CDR2 FQNEAQ. The V gene end was trimmed by 11 bases and the J gene end by 1 base; junction bases not matched to a gene: 0. The CDR3 sequence is CAGTGNTGELFF. The CDR3 DNA is TGTGCCGGGACAGGGAACACCGGGGAGCTGTTTTTT.

The V and J genes are TRBV12-3 or TRBV12-4 and TRBJ1-6, with unresolved D. The CDR3 runs 12 residues. The V gene lost 4 bases and the J gene lost 10 bases, with 8 bases spanning the gap. The CDR3: CASSYDESPLHF. The CDR3 region has the DNA TGTGCCAGCAGTTACGATGAGTCACCCCTCCACTTT.

This clonotype was observed a few times. The genes are TRBV5-1 and TRBJ2-5, with 7 bases fitting TRBD2. The germline CDR1 and CDR2 sequences are SGHRS and YFSETQ. After removal of 0 bases from V and 2 bases from J, the junction contained 4 bases not matched to a gene. This CDR3 has 15 amino acids. CDR3 sequence reads: CASSLVPSGQETQYF. For the CDR3, the DNA is TGCGCCAGCAGCTTGGTACCTAGCGGACAAGAGACCCAGTACTTC.

This clonotype came up a few times. The rearrangement uses TRBV12-3 or TRBV12-4 and TRBJ2-7; D gene uncertain. Trimming took off 3 bases at V and 3 bases at J, with 15 bases between the two ends. The CDR3 is made up of 15 amino acids. The CDR3 DNA reads as TGTGCCAGCAGTTTGGAACAGCCAGTTCACTACGAGCAGTACTTC. It encodes CASSLEQPVHYEQYF.

The chain links TRBV5-1 to TRBJ2-3; a weak D match, TRBD1 (5 bases). Trimming cost V 5 bases and J 0 bases, with 22 bases left between them. The germline V gene has CDR1 SGHRS and CDR2 YFSETQ. The CDR3 runs to 18 residues. The CDR3 coding sequence is TGCGCCAGCAGGGTCCAGGGAAAATACCGAAGGAGCACAGATACGCAGTATTTT. It translates to CASRVQGKYRRSTDTQYF.